This TCR beta chain was sequenced in a study of control samples from healthy donors and cancer patients. This table comes from immunoSEQ multiplex PCR, and its TCRdb copy is limited to in-frame clones, with some not included. This table holds under 95,000 clones, approximately 90% found once. Germline V lookup: CDR1 MDHEN, CDR2 SYDVKM. This CDR3 region has 15 residues. Trimming took 7 bases from V and 4 from J, leaving 19 bases between them. The source is a woman in her twenties or thirties in good health. This chain uses TRBV28 with TRBJ1-1, with a tentative D call TRBD1 (5 bases). Sample: blood. For the CDR3, the DNA is TGTGCCAGCACCTTCTCGCCGGGGGGTGTCACTGAAGCTTTCTTT. The encoded protein is CASTFSPGGVTEAFF.